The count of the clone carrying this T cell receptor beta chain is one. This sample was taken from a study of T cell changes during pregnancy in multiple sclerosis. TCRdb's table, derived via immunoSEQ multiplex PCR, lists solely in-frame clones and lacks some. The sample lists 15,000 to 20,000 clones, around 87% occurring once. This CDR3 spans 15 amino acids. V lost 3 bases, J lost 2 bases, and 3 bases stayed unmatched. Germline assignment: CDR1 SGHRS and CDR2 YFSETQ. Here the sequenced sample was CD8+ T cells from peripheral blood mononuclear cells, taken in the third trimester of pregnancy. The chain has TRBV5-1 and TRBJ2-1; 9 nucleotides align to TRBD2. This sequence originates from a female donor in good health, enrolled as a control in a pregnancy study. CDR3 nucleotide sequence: TGCGCCAGCAGCTCACGACTAGCGGCCTACAATGAGCAGTTCTTC. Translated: CASSSRLAAYNEQFF.